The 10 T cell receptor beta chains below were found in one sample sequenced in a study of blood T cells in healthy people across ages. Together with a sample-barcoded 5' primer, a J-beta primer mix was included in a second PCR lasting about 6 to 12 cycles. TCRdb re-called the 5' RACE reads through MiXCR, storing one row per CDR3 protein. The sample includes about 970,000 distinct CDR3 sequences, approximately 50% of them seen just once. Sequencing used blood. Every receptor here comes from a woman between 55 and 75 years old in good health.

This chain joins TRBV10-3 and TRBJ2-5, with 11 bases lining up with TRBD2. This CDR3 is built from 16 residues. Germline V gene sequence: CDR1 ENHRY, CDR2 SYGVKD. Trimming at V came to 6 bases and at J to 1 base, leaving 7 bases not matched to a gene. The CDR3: CAIRSGTSGIQETQYF. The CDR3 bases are TGTGCCATCAGATCCGGGACTAGCGGTATCCAAGAGACCCAGTACTTC.

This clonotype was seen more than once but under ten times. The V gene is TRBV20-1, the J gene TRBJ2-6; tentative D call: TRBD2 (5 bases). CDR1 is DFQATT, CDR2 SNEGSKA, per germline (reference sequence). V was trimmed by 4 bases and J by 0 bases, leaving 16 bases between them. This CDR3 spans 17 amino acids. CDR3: CSATLVPQHSGANVLTF. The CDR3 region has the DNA TGCAGTGCTACACTAGTGCCCCAACACTCTGGGGCCAACGTCCTGACTTTC.

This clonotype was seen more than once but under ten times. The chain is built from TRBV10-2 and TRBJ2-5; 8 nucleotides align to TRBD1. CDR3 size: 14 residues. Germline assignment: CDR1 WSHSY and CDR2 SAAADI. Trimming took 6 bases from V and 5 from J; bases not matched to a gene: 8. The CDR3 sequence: CASRTGVVWETQYF. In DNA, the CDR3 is TGCGCCAGCAGGACAGGGGTTGTTTGGGAGACCCAGTACTTC.

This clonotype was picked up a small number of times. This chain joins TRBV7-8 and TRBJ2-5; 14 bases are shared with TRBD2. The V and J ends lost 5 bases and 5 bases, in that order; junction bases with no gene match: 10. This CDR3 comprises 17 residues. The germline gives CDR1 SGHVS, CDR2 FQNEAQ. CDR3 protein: CASSGRLAGGPGETQYF. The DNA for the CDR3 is TGTGCCAGCAGCGGACGACTAGCGGGAGGGCCTGGGGAGACCCAGTACTTC.

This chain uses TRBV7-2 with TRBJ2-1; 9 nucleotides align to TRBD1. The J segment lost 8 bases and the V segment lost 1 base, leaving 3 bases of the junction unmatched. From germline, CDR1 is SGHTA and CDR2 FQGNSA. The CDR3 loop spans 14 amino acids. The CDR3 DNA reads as TGTGCCAGCAGCTTAGAACAGGGGGCATATGAGCAGTTCTTC. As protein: CASSLEQGAYEQFF.

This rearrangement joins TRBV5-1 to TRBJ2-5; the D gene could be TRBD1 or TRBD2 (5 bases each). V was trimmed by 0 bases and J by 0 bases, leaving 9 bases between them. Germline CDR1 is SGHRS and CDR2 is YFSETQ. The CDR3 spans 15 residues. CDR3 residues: CASSLVPGHQETQYF. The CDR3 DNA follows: TGCGCCAGCAGCTTGGTGCCGGGACACCAAGAGACCCAGTACTTC.

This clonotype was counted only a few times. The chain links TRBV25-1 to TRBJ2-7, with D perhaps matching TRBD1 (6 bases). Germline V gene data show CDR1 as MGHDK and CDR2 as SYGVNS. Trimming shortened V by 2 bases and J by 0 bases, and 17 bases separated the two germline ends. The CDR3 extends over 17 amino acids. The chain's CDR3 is CASSEMGPDRSSYEQYF. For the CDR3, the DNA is TGTGCCAGCAGTGAAATGGGACCCGACAGGAGCTCCTACGAGCAGTACTTC.

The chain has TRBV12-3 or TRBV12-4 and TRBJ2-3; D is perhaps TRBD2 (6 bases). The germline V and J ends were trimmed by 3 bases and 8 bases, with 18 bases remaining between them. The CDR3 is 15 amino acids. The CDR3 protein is CASSFGAGRRATQYF. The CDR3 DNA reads TGTGCCAGCAGTTTTGGAGCGGGTCGGCGAGCTACGCAGTATTTT.

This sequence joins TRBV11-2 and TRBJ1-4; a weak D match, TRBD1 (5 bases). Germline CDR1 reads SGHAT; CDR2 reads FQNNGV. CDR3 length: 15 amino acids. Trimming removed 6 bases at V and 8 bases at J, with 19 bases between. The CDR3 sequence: CASSPTTDPLEKLFF. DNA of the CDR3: TGTGCCAGCAGTCCAACGACAGATCCTTTGGAAAAACTGTTTTTT.

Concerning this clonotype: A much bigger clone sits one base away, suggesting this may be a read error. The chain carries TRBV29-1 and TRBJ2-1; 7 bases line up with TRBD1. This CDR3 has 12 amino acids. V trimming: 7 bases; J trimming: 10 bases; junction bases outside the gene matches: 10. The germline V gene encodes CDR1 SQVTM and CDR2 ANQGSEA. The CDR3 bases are TGCAGCGGGGGGACAGATTACTACGAGCAGTTCTTC. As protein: CSGGTDYYEQFF.